A single sample is the source of the 25 T cell receptor beta chains below, sequenced in a study of cytotoxic CD8 clonotypes in ibrutinib-treated CLL (dated by TCRdb to about 2021). The sample's time point, from its label and the paper: approximately 11 months on ibrutinib. Library prep was done by the immunoSEQ multiplex PCR assay. TCRdb provides this immuneACCESS table in a form limited to in-frame rearrangements. Some clones are lacking; in checked studies, under half of them reflect an unresolved V gene, and why the rest are absent is not known. The sample contains 200,000 to 250,000 clones, just under 80% of them found a single time. The top ten hold over 10% of the sample. Here the sequenced sample was PBMCs, taken after 12 months of ibrutinib treatment. The source of these receptors is a human donor with chronic lymphocytic leukemia.

This clone was counted a few times. The V gene is TRBV2, the J gene TRBJ1-2; 7 bases are shared with TRBD1. V shed 4 bases and J 6 bases; nucleotides not matched to a gene: 8. The CDR3 runs 14 residues. Germline CDR1 reads SNHLY; CDR2 reads FYNNEI. CDR3 sequence: CASSVWQGVNGYTF. CDR3 DNA: TGTGCCAGCAGTGTATGGCAGGGGGTGAATGGCTACACCTTC.

This clone was found a few times. The chain carries TRBV18 and TRBJ2-3; a possible D gene is TRBD2 (5 bases). V was trimmed by 4 bases and J by 5 bases, leaving 10 bases between them. CDR1 and CDR2 (germline): KGHSH, LQKENI. The CDR3 spans 13 residues. In DNA form, the CDR3 reads TGTGCCAGCTCACTAGCCGCGGGAGATACGCAGTATTTT. It encodes CASSLAAGDTQYF.

The chain couples TRBV4-1 to TRBJ1-6; no clear D gene. Looked up from germline, CDR1 is MGHRA and CDR2 is YSYEKL. CDR3 length equals 14 residues. V was clipped by 1 base and J by 10 bases, with 11 bases between them. As DNA, the CDR3 is TGCGCCAGCAGCCAAGGCCAGCTGGGATCACCCCTCCACTTT. Amino acids: CASSQGQLGSPLHF.

For the CDR3, the DNA is TGCGCCAGCAGCCAGGGACAGGGGAACTACGAGCAGTACTTC. Its translation is CASSQGQGNYEQYF. The rearrangement uses TRBV4-1 and TRBJ2-7; 10 nucleotides agree with TRBD1. The CDR3 totals 14 residues. The trim removed 3 bases at V and 3 bases at J, leaving 2 bases unmatched. Per germline, CDR1 MGHRA and CDR2 YSYEKL.

The chain links TRBV28 to TRBJ2-1; TRBD1 might be the D (5 bases). CDR3 length: 13 residues. From germline, CDR1 is MDHEN and CDR2 SYDVKM. V was clipped by 3 bases and J by 9 bases, with 12 bases between them. This CDR3 reads CASSFLQGTEQFF. The CDR3 DNA reads TGTGCCAGCAGTTTCCTTCAGGGTACTGAGCAGTTCTTC.

Concerning this clone: Different DNA sequences within this sample yield the same CDR3. J is TRBJ2-2 and V is TRBV11-3; either TRBD1 or TRBD2 may supply D (5 bases each). The CDR3 covers 12 residues. Germline CDR1 is SGHNT and CDR2 is YENEEA. V shed 3 bases and J shed 7 bases, with 6 bases lying between them. CDR3 sequence (DNA): TGTGCCAGCAGCTTGGGGGTCGGGGAGCTGTTTTTT. It translates to CASSLGVGELFF.

The chain joins TRBV29-1 to TRBJ1-2; no clear D gene. CDR1 and CDR2 (germline): SQVTM, ANQGSEA. V lost 7 bases and J 7 bases, leaving 13 bases between the germline ends. The CDR3 loop spans 11 amino acids. The CDR3 loop reads CSAGEGGGYTF. As DNA, the CDR3 is TGCAGCGCGGGTGAGGGTGGTGGCTACACCTTC.

The chain uses TRBV27 and TRBJ2-7; the D gene is possibly TRBD2 (6 bases). V shed 5 bases and J shed 3 bases, with 14 bases lying between them. Germline V CDR1 and CDR2: MNHEY, SMNVEV (reference sequence). The CDR3 loop spans 14 amino acids. CDR3 sequence: CASSLGDSRYEQYF. In DNA, the CDR3 is TGTGCCAGCAGTCTAGGGGACTCACGCTACGAGCAGTACTTC.

This clone was seen just once. This rearrangement joins TRBV18 to TRBJ1-4, with 9 bases that match TRBD1. CDR1 KGHSH and CDR2 LQKENI come from the germline V gene. The CDR3 extends over 16 amino acids. J was trimmed by 1 base and V by 3 bases; bases with no gene match: 3. The CDR3 DNA reads TGTGCCAGCTCACCTGACAGGGGGAGAACTAATGAAAAACTGTTTTTT. It yields the protein CASSPDRGRTNEKLFF.

V usage is TRBV9 and J usage is TRBJ2-1; D not resolved. Per the germline V gene, CDR1 is SGDLS and CDR2 is YYNGEE. Trimming removed 0 bases at V and 5 bases at J, with 9 bases between. The CDR3 spans 14 residues. The CDR3 sequence: CASSVESPNNEQFF. The CDR3 nucleotides are TGTGCCAGCAGCGTAGAAAGTCCGAACAATGAGCAGTTCTTC.

This chain joins TRBV6-5 and TRBJ2-7; D possibly corresponds to TRBD1 (6 bases). The CDR3 consists of 16 residues. The germline V gene encodes CDR1 MNHEY and CDR2 SVGAGI. Trimming pared 2 bases from V and 4 bases from J, leaving 18 bases between. The DNA of the CDR3 is TGTGCCAGCAGTTACGGGCAGGGGAGTATCGGGTACGAGCAGTACTTC. It yields the protein CASSYGQGSIGYEQYF.

This chain links TRBV19 with TRBJ2-1; perhaps D is TRBD1 or TRBD2 (5 bases each). The V and J ends lost 3 bases and 6 bases respectively, with 21 bases between them. In germline, CDR1 is LNHDA, CDR2 SQIVND (reference sequence). This CDR3 comprises 17 residues. Here the CDR3 DNA reads TGTGCCAGTAGTATGATGCTCGGGCGAGGGGCGGGCAATGAGCAGTTCTTC. This gives the protein CASSMMLGRGAGNEQFF.

This rearrangement joins TRBV18 to TRBJ2-7, with 9 bases aligning to TRBD1. The junction had 6 bases not matched to a gene; V was cut back by 6 bases and J by 0 bases. The germline V gene encodes CDR1 KGHSH and CDR2 LQKENI. The CDR3 contains 15 residues. CDR3 bases: TGTGCCAGCTCCCCTACAGGGGGCGCCTCCTACGAGCAGTACTTC. This codes for CASSPTGGASYEQYF.

The chain combines TRBV7-9 with TRBJ2-3; TRBD2 matches 14 bases. Germline loops: CDR1 SEHNR, CDR2 FQNEAQ (reference sequence). The ends lost 8 bases at V and 2 bases at J; junction bases unmatched: 6. This CDR3 comprises 16 residues. The CDR3 region has the DNA TGTGCCAGCGTCTCGGGACTAGCGGGAGTCACAGATACGCAGTATTTT. Translation: CASVSGLAGVTDTQYF.

V is TRBV9 and J is TRBJ2-2; 11 bases line up with TRBD2. Germline trimming cut 6 bases from V and 2 bases from J; bases unmatched to any gene: 6. Germline V lookup: CDR1 SGDLS, CDR2 YYNGEE. This CDR3 comprises 16 residues. CDR3 nucleotide sequence: TGTGCCAGCATGAGGGGACTAGCGGTTAACACCGGGGAGCTGTTTTTT. It specifies CASMRGLAVNTGELFF.

This chain connects TRBV2 to TRBJ1-2; D gene ambiguous. The V gene lost 2 bases and the J gene lost 3 bases, with 13 bases spanning the gap. CDR1 and CDR2 (germline): SNHLY, FYNNEI. The CDR3 sequence is 15 residues long. As DNA, the CDR3 is TGTGCCAGCAGTGAACGTGGAGGCCAGTACTATGGCTACACCTTC. Residues: CASSERGGQYYGYTF.

The V gene is TRBV23-1, the J gene TRBJ2-7, with unresolved D. TRBV23-1 is identified as an open reading frame with a role that is uncertain. The CDR3 runs 13 residues. The germline V and J ends were trimmed by 1 base and 2 bases, with 6 bases remaining between them. CDR3 in DNA: TGCGCCAGCAGTCAATGGCAAGCCTACGAGCAGTACTTC. Protein sequence: CASSQWQAYEQYF.

As concerns this clone: An end of the junction does not agree with germline; a read error may underlie this. The chain combines TRBV7-8 with TRBJ2-7; D might be TRBD2 (5 bases). CDR1 and CDR2 (germline): SGHVS, FQNEAQ. The CDR3 runs 9 residues. CDR3 nucleotide sequence: TGTGCCAGCCGCCCCCTCGGGGACTTC. Translation gives CASRPLGDF.

The CDR3 reads CASSSDRGGYTF. As DNA, the CDR3 is TGCGCCAGCAGTTCGGACAGAGGAGGCTACACCTTC. This chain connects TRBV5-1 to TRBJ1-2, with D possibly TRBD1 on 6 matching bases. Germline V lookup: CDR1 SGHRS, CDR2 YFSETQ. This CDR3 is built from 12 residues. The V end lost 5 bases, the J end lost 8 bases, and 13 bases lay between the germline ends.

The V call is TRBV19, the J call TRBJ1-1, with D perhaps TRBD1 (5 bases). Trimming removed 5 bases from V and 3 bases from J, with 13 bases in between. This CDR3 has 14 residues. Germline loops: CDR1 LNHDA, CDR2 SQIVND (reference sequence). CDR3 sequence reads: CASSSGLGDTEAFF. DNA of the CDR3: TGTGCCAGTAGTTCAGGGCTTGGGGACACTGAAGCTTTCTTT.

This chain joins TRBV6-5 and TRBJ1-4; D is undetermined. This CDR3 contains 14 residues. Germline CDR1 reads MNHEY; CDR2 reads SVGAGI. Trimming removed 6 bases at V and 3 bases at J, with 11 bases between. The CDR3 here is CASRYSRSNEKLFF. In DNA, the CDR3 is TGTGCCAGCAGATACAGCCGATCTAATGAAAAACTGTTTTTT.

V gene TRBV5-1 combines with J gene TRBJ2-1, with 14 positions matching TRBD2. The CDR3 covers 16 residues. V lost 4 bases, J lost 6 bases, and 6 bases stayed unmatched. CDR1 is SGHRS, CDR2 YFSETQ, per germline. Written as DNA, the CDR3 is TGCGCCAGCAGCCCCTCGACTAGCGGGGGGGCCAATGAGCAGTTCTTC. Its protein product is CASSPSTSGGANEQFF.

Concerning this clone itself: A single base separates this from a much larger clone, so it may be a read error. The CDR3 is CASSPTFWGYGYTF. The CDR3 DNA reads TGCGCCAGCAGCCCTACATTCTGGGGCTATGGCTACACCTTC. The V call is TRBV2, the J call TRBJ1-2; D remains unclear. CDR1 is SNHLY and CDR2 is FYNNEI in the germline V gene. The CDR3 spans 14 residues.

This clone has a single count. The chain recombines TRBV11-2 with TRBJ1-1; perhaps TRBD1 as D (6 bases). Trimming stripped 1 base from V and 0 bases from J, with 9 bases between. Germline assignment: CDR1 SGHAT and CDR2 FQNNGV. CDR3 length: 15 amino acids. The CDR3 is CASSLGTAMNTEAFF. CDR3 coding DNA: TGTGCCAGCAGCTTAGGGACAGCCATGAACACTGAAGCTTTCTTT.

The chain employs TRBV7-6 and TRBJ1-1, with TRBD1 identical over 7 bases. The CDR3 consists of 14 residues. Germline assignment: CDR1 SGHVS and CDR2 FNYEAQ. V shed 1 base, J shed 1 base, and the junction held 0 bases outside the gene matches. CDR3 amino acids: CASSLGQGNTEAFF. The CDR3 nucleotides read TGTGCCAGCAGCTTAGGACAGGGGAACACTGAAGCTTTCTTT.